This entry features one T cell receptor beta chain sequence. Its antigen is unknown. Per sample, roughly 0.45 micrograms of biopsy DNA were TCRB immunosequenced. Generated by immunoSEQ multiplex PCR, the TCRdb table keeps only in-frame clones and is missing some. This sample has about 5,600 clones, with approximately 85% found just once. Included were adult ileal or ileocolonic Crohn's patients indicated for ileocolonic resection. This sample was included in a study of T cell repertoires in ileal Crohn's disease. Study-wide results and caveats: Active smokers at surgery had more clonal expansions than non-smokers. All patients with clonality above 26.8% had endoscopic recurrence.

V trimming: 3 bases; J trimming: 5 bases; junction bases outside the gene matches: 7. Germline values: CDR1 SEHNR, CDR2 FQNEAQ (reference sequence). The CDR3 extends over 16 amino acids. V usage is TRBV7-9 and J usage is TRBJ2-5, with 12 bases matching TRBD2. The sample comprised ileal tissue. The TCR was taken from an adult with Crohn's disease. This CDR3 reads CASSFSTSGGWETQYF. CDR3 in DNA: TGTGCCAGCAGCTTCTCGACTAGCGGGGGATGGGAGACCCAGTACTTC.